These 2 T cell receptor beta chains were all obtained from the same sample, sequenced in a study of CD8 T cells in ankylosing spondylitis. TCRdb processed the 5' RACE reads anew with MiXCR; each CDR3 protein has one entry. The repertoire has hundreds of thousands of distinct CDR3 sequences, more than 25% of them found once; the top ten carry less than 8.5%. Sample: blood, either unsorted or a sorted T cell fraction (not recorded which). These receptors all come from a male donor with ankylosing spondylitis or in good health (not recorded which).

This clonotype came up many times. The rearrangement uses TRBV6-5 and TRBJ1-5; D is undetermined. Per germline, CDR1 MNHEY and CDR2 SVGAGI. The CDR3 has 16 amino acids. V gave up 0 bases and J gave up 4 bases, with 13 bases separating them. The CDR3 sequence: CASSYSGPATNQPQHF. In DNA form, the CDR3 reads TGTGCCAGCAGTTACTCAGGGCCGGCCACTAATCAGCCCCAGCATTTT.

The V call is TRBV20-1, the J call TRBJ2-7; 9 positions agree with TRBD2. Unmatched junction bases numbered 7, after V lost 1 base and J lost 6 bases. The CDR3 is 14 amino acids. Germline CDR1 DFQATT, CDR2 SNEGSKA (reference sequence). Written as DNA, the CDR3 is TGCAGTGCTAGAGGGATTAGCGGGAGTGGCGAGCAGTACTTC. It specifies CSARGISGSGEQYF.